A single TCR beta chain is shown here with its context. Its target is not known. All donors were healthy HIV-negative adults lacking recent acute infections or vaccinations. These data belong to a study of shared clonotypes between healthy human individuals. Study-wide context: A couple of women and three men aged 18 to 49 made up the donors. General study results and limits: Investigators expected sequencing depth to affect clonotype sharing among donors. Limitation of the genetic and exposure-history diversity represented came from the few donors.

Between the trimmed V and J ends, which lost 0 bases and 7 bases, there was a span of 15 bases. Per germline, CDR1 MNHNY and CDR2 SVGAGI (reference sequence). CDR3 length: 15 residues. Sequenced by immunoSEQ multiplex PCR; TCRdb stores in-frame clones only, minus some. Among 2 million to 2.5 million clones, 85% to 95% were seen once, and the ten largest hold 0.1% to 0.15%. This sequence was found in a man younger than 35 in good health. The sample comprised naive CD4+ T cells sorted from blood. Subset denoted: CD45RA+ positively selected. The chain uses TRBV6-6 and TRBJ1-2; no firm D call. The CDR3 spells CASSYSTTGEGGYTF. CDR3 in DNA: TGTGCCAGCAGTTACTCGACAACTGGGGAAGGTGGCTACACCTTC.